The clone carrying this T cell receptor (beta chain) was seen a few times. The entry originates in a study of CD8+ T cells in alopecia areata. cDNA serving as the sequencing template came from extracted, reverse transcribed RNA. Assay used: immunoSEQ multiplex PCR; TCRdb lists only in-frame clones, some missing. The sample carries roughly 120,000 clones, 35% to 45% recorded once. Alopecia areata patients gave lesional scalp punch biopsies and peripheral blood samples. Germline assignment: CDR1 MNHEY and CDR2 SMNVEV (reference sequence). V lost 6 bases, J lost 2 bases, and 11 bases lay in between. This CDR3 comprises 13 residues.

This TCR was recovered from a human donor with alopecia areata. V usage is TRBV27 and J usage is TRBJ2-7; maybe TRBD2 (5 bases). What was sequenced was CD4+ T cells sorted from blood. This CDR3 is CASSEGITYEQYF. The CDR3 DNA is TGTGCCAGCAGCGAGGGTATAACCTACGAGCAGTACTTC.